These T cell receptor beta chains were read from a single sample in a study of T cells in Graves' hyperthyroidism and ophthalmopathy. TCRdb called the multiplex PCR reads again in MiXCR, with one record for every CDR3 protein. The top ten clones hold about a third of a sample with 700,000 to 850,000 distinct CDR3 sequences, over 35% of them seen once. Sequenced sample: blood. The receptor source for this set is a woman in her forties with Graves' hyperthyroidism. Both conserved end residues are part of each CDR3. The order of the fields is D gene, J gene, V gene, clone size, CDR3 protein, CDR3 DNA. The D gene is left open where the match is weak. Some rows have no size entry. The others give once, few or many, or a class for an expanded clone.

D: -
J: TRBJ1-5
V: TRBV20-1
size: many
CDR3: CSARGLKSQHF
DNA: TGCAGTGCTAGGGGACTAAAATCCCAGCATTTT

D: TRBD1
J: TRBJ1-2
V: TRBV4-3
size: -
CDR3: CASSQDPGGTNYGYTF
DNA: TGCGCCAGCAGCCAAGACCCAGGGGGTACTAACTATGGCTACACCTTC

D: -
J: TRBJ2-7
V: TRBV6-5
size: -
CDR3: CASNPWTGTYEQCF
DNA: TGTGCCAGCAATCCGTGGACGGGAACCTACGAGCAGTGCTTC

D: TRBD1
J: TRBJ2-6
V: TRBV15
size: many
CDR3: CATSRDRVGANVLTF
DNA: TGTGCCACCAGCAGGGACAGGGTTGGGGCCAACGTCCTGACTTTC

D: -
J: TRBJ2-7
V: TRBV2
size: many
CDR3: CASSISNLGPPYEQYF
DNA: TGTGCCAGCAGCATATCGAACCTCGGCCCTCCCTACGAGCAGTACTTC

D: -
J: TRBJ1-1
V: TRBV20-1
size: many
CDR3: CSARWAGEAFF
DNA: TGCAGTGCTAGATGGGCAGGTGAAGCTTTCTTT

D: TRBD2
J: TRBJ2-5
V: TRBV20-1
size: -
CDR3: CSAMGLAGGAGETQYF
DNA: TGCAGTGCTATGGGGCTAGCGGGGGGTGCTGGGGAGACCCAGTACTTC

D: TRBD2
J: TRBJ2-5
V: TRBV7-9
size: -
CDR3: CASSERRFAGVQETQYF
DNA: TGTGCCAGCAGTGAACGACGTTTCGCGGGGGTCCAAGAGACCCAGTACTTC

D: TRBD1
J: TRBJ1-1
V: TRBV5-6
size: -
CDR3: CASSLLTGKYTEAFF
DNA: TGTGCCAGCAGCTTGTTGACAGGGAAGTACACTGAAGCTTTCTTT

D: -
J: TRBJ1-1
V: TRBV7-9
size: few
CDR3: CASSQRRAFF
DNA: TGTGCCAGCTCCCAACGGCGGGCTTTCTTT

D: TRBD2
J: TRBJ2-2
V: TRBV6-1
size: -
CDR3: CASSLTGLADAGELFF
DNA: TGTGCCAGCAGTCTGACGGGACTAGCGGATGCCGGGGAGCTGTTTTTT

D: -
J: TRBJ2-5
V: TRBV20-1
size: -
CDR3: CSAGRSNQPQYF
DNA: TGCAGTGCAGGGAGGAGCAATCAGCCCCAGTACTTC

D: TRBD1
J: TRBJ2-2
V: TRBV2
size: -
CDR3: CASSGQGISGELFF
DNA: TGTGCCAGCTCGGGACAGGGTATATCCGGGGAGCTGTTTTTT

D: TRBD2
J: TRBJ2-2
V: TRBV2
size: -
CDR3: CAWSQAGLTGELFF
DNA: TGTGCCTGGAGCCAAGCGGGACTAACCGGGGAGCTGTTTTTT

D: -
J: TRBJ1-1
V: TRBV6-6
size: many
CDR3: CASLAGTEAFF
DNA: TGTGCCAGTTTAGCAGGGACTGAAGCTTTCTTT

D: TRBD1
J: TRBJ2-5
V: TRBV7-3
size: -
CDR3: CASSETGGFGETQYF
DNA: TGTGCCAGCAGCGAAACAGGGGGCTTTGGAGAGACCCAGTACTTC

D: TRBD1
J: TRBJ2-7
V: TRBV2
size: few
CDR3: CASIPGTGGEQYF
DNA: TGTGCCAGCATCCCCGGGACAGGGGGCGAGCAGTACTTC

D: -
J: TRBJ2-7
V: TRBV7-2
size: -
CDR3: CAGSPMAGVNSYEQYF
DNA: TGTGCCGGCAGCCCAATGGCAGGGGTGAACTCCTACGAGCAGTACTTC

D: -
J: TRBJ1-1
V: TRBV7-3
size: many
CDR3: CASSLGLRPWAFF
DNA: TGTGCCAGCAGCTTAGGGTTACGCCCTTGGGCTTTCTTT

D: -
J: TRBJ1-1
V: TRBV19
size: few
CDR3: CASSIIGSNVYTEAFF
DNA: TGTGCCAGTAGTATCATTGGGTCGAATGTGTACACTGAAGCTTTCTTT

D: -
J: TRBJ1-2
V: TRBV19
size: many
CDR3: CASSILRDGGYYGYTF
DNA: TGTGCCAGTAGTATACTCCGGGACGGAGGTTACTATGGCTACACCTTC

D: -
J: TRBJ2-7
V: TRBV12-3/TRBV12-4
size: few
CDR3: CASSWTYTYEQYF
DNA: TGTGCCAGCAGTTGGACATATACCTACGAGCAGTACTTC

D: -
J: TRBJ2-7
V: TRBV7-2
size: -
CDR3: CASSPKDRLYF
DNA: TGTGCCAGCAGCCCAAAGGACAGACTGTACTTC